This T cell receptor beta chain appears in the sequencing data of a study of lymphopenia after photon versus proton radiotherapy (dated by TCRdb to about 2019). In the study overall: Photon and proton radiation therapy were compared by the study for their immunological effects in patients with gastrointestinal tumors who developed high-grade lymphopenia. The goal of the study was to describe how the two radiation modalities differ in their effects on the immune system. A cohort of around 21 patients with gastrointestinal tumors who received either photon or proton therapy and subsequently developed lymphopenia was included.

With regard to this clone: No cognate antigen has been identified for it. The record has no base qualities; no much larger clone is one base away.

General findings and caveats noted by the study authors: Relative stability during treatment was observed in proton-treated patients, whereas loss of naive T cells and TCR diversity and gain of effector/memory populations were observed in photon-treated patients. After the lymphocyte count nadir, oligoclonal expansion, especially of CD8+ Temra cells, was observed in photon-treated repertoires, and the drop in diversity was driven by this expansion. The survival association was assessed only in patients who died, and the authors presented better survival with proton therapy as a possibility rather than a demonstrated result. Across the cohort, a larger post-nadir drop in TCR diversity was inversely correlated with overall survival time among patients who died.

Taken from cysteine to phenylalanine, the CDR3 has 15 residues. Only the CDR3 DNA stays, 45 bases, in frame from base 1. V is cut back by 3 bases and J by 4 bases, with 5 bases in the junction unmatched. CDR1 and CDR2 are read off the germline V gene as SGDLS and YYNGEE. The library was built by means of the immunoSEQ multiplex PCR assay. Deep sequencing of rearranged TCR beta loci, alongside multiparametric flow cytometry, was used to profile T cell repertoires. In TCRdb, the immuneACCESS table is reduced to in-frame sequences with V and J assigned. These tables do not hold every clone; where another copy was compared, an unresolved V gene accounts for under half, and the others remain unexplained. For this sample there are more than 2,500 clones; around three quarters appear just once. Approximately 53% of the sample belongs to the ten largest clones.

The rearrangement combines TRBV9 with TRBJ2-1, and TRBD2 matches 9 of the central bases. Source: peripheral blood, taken from a patient treated with proton-based radiotherapy. This TCR was sampled from an elderly man with esophageal cancer. This receptor has the CDR3 CASSGWLAGYNEQFF. The nucleotide sequence reads as follows: TGTGCCAGCAGCGGCTGGCTAGCGGGGTACAATGAGCAGTTCTTC.